This TCR beta chain appears in the sequencing data of a study of cytomegalovirus exposure and HLA in healthy donors. The study, taken as a whole, reports: CMV antigen specificity of a few CMV-associated chains was confirmed in vitro. In terms of immune exposure information, only CMV serostatus was available. Cytomegalovirus association was assigned to under 200 TCR beta chains. Sequencing likely caused a cluster of highly shared sequence variants.

This CDR3 comprises 14 residues. V was pared by 4 bases and J by 3 bases, with 5 bases of the junction left unmatched. Germline CDR1 reads MNHEY; CDR2 reads SVGAGI. About this clone itself: Its target is unknown. Other DNA sequences in the same sample also yield this CDR3.

Primers: 60 Vbeta forward and 13 Jbeta reverse. This table comes from immunoSEQ multiplex PCR, and its TCRdb copy is limited to in-frame clones, with some not included. The sample table includes around 100,000 clones. This TCR came from a man aged 35 to 55 in good health and CMV-seropositive. The sequencing input was PBMCs. The chain uses TRBV6-5 and TRBJ2-7; 8 bases match TRBD2. This CDR3 reads CASSFGGVDYEQYF. In DNA, the CDR3 is TGTGCCAGCAGTTTCGGGGGGGTTGACTACGAGCAGTACTTC.